This record concerns one T cell receptor (beta chain) sequence. The source of the sample is a study of cytomegalovirus exposure and HLA in healthy donors. Germline V gene data show CDR1 as SGHVS and CDR2 as FQNEAQ. The CDR3 runs 15 residues. With 5 bases removed from V and 4 bases from J, the gap between germline ends came to 15 bases. The primer mix had 60 Vbeta and 13 Jbeta primers. Profiled with immunoSEQ multiplex PCR; TCRdb holds only in-frame clones, not every one. The repertoire holds 130,000 to 150,000 clones, 73% seen once, with around an eighth in the top ten. Likely unrecorded immune exposures existed in these nominally healthy donors.

The chain recombines TRBV7-8 with TRBJ1-3; tentatively, D is TRBD1 (6 bases). The sequenced sample consisted of PBMCs. The TCR sequence derives from a human donor in good health. In DNA form, the CDR3 reads TGTGCCAGCAGCCCCATGGGGGCGCCGGGAAACACCATATATTTT. Amino acids: CASSPMGAPGNTIYF.